This TCR beta chain was captured by sequencing in a study of blood T cells in healthy people across ages. Study-level points and caveats: Naive T cell percentage by flow cytometry tracked strongly with beta diversity.

The second PCR ran about 6 to 11 cycles with a sample-barcoded 5' primer and J-beta primers. Each of the cDNA molecules was tagged by a template-switch adaptor with 12 random nucleotides. MiXCR, run by TCRdb on the 5' RACE reads, gives a single entry per CDR3 protein. Of 730,000 or so distinct CDR3 sequences detected, approximately 39% appear once; the ten largest clones hold 20% to 25%. The germline V gene has CDR1 SQVTM and CDR2 ANQGSEA. The CDR3 contains 15 residues. Trimming at V came to 7 bases and at J to 4 bases, leaving 13 bases not matched to a gene. This clonotype is a singleton in its sample. Its antigen is unknown. Each donor was a healthy Caucasian individual from Russia, aged about 6 to 95.

Input material: blood. The gene calls are TRBV29-1 and TRBJ2-5; 9 bases are a match to TRBD1. The sequence was collected from a woman aged 55-69 years in good health. For the CDR3, the DNA is TGCAGCGGGGAGTCCGGGACAGGGACTCTAGAGACCCAGTACTTC. Translated, it gives CSGESGTGTLETQYF.